This TCR beta chain came from a study of blood T cell repertoires in COVID-19. V gave up 4 bases and J gave up 4 bases; unmatched junction bases: 8. From germline, CDR1 is SGHRS and CDR2 YFSETQ. The CDR3 is 14 amino acids. In the original analysis: Amplification of reference gene primers provided the estimated nucleated cell counts. Sequencing used immunoSEQ multiplex PCR; TCRdb keeps in-frame clones, though not all of them. That table gives V, J and clone size, and the DNA gave D and trimming. The sample carries hundreds of thousands of clones, 87% recorded once. Sequences were obtained from peripheral blood. V and J are TRBV5-1 and TRBJ2-7; 7 bases match TRBD1. The clonotype comes from a man aged 18 to 30 with active or convalescent COVID-19. CDR3 protein: CASSVTGVRYEQYF. CDR3 DNA: TGCGCCAGCAGCGTAACAGGGGTTCGGTACGAGCAGTACTTC.